The clone carrying this T cell receptor beta chain appeared many times. What it recognizes is unknown. Synthesis of TCR cDNA relied on 5'RACE template switching, which attached a universal primer site and UMIs. One entry per CDR3 protein results from TCRdb running MiXCR on the 5' RACE reads. The sample yields a few hundred thousand distinct CDR3 sequences, approximately 4.5% seen once. The data originate from a study of T cells after yellow fever vaccination. Notes on the study in general: A faster peak, day 5 versus 15, was reached by the weaker secondary response.

This CDR3 has 16 amino acids. J was trimmed by 7 bases and V by 5 bases; bases with no gene match: 10. CDR1 is SGHTA and CDR2 is FQGNSA in the germline V gene. The sequences come from PBMCs, collected 15 days after the yellow fever booster vaccination. The chain recombines TRBV7-2 with TRBJ2-1; TRBD1 matches at 11 bases. The TCR originated in a man between 18 and 29 years old who received the YFV17D yellow fever vaccine. Here the CDR3 DNA reads TGTGCCAGCAGCAGCACCGGGACAGGGGGGGAGAATGAGCAGTTCTTC. This codes for CASSSTGTGGENEQFF.